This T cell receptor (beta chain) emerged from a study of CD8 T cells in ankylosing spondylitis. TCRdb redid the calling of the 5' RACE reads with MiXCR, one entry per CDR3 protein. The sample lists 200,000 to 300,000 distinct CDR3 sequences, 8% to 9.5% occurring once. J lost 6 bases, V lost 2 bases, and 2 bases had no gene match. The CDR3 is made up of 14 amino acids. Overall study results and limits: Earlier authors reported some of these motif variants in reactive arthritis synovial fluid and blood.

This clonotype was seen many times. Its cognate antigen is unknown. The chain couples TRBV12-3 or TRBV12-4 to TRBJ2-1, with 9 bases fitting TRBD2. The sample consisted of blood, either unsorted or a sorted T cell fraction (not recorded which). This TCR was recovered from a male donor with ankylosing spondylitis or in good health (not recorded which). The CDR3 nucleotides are TGTGCCAGCAGTTTACAACTAGCGGGCAATGAGCAGTTCTTC. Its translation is CASSLQLAGNEQFF.